This TCR beta chain was found in a study of molecular identifiers for immune sequencing clone quantification. This clonotype was counted at least ten times. TCRdb recomputed calls from the PCR reads with MiXCR, one row per CDR3 protein. Here the sample spans just under 650,000 distinct CDR3 sequences, about 20% being singletons. The V gene's germline CDR1 is GTSNPN and CDR2 SVGIG (reference sequence). The CDR3 runs 13 residues. The V end lost 4 bases, the J end lost 4 bases, and 10 bases lay between the germline ends. The clonotype originates from a human donor in good health. Some libraries in this study had Jurkat cell RNA spiked in. The source material was naive CD8+ T cells from blood, with Jurkat cell RNA spiked in. Subset given: FACS-sorted CD8+CD4-CCR7+CD45RA+ naive T cells. The chain uses TRBV30 and TRBJ2-2, with a tentative D call TRBD2 (6 bases). This CDR3 is CAWTWGGTGELFF. DNA for the CDR3: TGTGCCTGGACGTGGGGAGGCACCGGGGAGCTGTTTTTT.